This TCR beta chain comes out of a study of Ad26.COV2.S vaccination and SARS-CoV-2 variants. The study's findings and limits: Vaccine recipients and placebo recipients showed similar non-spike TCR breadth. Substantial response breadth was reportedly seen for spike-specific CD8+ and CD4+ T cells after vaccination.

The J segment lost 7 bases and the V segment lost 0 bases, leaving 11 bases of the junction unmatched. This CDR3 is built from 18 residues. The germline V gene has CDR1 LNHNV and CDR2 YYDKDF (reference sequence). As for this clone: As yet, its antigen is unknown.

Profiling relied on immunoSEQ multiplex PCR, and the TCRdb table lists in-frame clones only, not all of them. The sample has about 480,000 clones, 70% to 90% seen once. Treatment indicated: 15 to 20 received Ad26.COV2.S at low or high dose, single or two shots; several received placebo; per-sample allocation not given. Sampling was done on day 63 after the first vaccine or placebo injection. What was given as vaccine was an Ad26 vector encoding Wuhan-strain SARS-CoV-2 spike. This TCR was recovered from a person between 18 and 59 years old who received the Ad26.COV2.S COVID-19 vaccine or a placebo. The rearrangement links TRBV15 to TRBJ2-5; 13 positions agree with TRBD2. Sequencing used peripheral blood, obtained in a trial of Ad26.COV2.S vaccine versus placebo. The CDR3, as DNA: TGTGCCACCAGCAGAGATGGGGGACTAGCGGGACCTAAAGGGACCCAGTACTTC. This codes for CATSRDGGLAGPKGTQYF.